The T cell receptor (beta chain) described here comes from a study of T cell repertoires in cytomegalovirus infection. This clonotype was observed a few times. As yet, its antigen is unknown. MiXCR, applied by TCRdb to the reads, yields one record per CDR3 protein. The sample contains some 560,000 distinct CDR3 sequences, around 40% of which appear only once. Study-wide points: Carriers of CMV and the relevant HLA type were discriminated by public TCR beta frequency.

V lost 5 bases, J lost 3 bases, and 14 bases lay in between. Germline V CDR1 and CDR2: LNHDA, SQIVND (reference sequence). The CDR3 contains 15 residues. Material: cultured PBMCs, obtained from culture after CMV antigen stimulation. The clonotype comes from a human donor in good health (CMV status not recorded). Some clones in this sample may be carry-over from other donors' samples. This chain links TRBV19 with TRBJ1-5; D is ambiguous. The CDR3 here is CASSWTGIANQPQHF. In DNA form, the CDR3 reads TGTGCCAGTAGTTGGACCGGGATTGCCAATCAGCCCCAGCATTTT.